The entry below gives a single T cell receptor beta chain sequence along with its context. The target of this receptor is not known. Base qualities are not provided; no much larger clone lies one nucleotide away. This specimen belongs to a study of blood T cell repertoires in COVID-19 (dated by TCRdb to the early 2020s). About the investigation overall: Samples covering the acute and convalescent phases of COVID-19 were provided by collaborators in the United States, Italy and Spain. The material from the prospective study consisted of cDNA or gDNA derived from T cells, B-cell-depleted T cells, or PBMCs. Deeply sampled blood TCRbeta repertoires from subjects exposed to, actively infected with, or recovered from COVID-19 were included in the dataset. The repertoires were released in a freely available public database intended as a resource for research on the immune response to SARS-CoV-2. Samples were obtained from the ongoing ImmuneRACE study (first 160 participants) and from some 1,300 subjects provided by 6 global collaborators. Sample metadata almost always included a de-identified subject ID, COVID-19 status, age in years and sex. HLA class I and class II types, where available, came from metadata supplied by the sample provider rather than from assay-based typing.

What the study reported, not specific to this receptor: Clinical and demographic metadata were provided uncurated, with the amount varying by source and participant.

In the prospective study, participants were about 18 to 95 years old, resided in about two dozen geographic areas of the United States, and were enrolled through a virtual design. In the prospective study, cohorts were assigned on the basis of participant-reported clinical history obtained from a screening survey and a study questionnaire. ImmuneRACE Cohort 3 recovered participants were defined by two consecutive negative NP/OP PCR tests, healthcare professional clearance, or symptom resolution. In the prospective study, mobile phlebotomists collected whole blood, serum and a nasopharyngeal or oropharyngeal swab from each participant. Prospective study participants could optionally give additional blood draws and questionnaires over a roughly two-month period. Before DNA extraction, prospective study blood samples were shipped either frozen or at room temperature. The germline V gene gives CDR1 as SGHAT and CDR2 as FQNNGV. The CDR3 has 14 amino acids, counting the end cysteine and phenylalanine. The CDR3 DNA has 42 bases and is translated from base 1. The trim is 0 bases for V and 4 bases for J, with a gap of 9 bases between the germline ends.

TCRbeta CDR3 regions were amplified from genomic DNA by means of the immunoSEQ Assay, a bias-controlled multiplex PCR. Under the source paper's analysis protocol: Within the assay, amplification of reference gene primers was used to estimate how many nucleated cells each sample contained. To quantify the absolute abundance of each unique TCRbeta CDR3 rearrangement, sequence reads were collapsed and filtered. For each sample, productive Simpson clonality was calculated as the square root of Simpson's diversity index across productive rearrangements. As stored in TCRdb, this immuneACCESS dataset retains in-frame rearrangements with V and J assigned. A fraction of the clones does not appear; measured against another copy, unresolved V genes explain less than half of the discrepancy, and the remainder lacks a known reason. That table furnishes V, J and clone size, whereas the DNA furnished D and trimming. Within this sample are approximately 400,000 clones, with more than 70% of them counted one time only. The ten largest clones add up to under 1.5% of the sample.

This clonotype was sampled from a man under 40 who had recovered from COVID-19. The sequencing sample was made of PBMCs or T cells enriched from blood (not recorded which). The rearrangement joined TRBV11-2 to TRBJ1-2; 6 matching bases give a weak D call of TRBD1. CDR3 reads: CASSLESGAYGYTF. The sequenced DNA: TGTGCCAGCAGCTTAGAGTCAGGGGCCTATGGCTACACCTTC.